The source of this TCR beta chain is a study of response to subunit inactivated influenza vaccine listed by TCRdb under 2018. Concerning the study at large: The study used deep quantitative T cell receptor repertoire profiling to track responses to a trivalent subunit inactivated influenza vaccine. Overall results and qualifications from the work: It was suggested by the authors that each seasonal influenza vaccination may recruit only a limited number of new T cells.

Concerning this clonotype: The specificity of this receptor is unknown. Nothing much larger sits one base from this clone, and base qualities are not available.

Library prep was done by RT-PCR. The instrument was an Illumina HiSeq 2500. TCRdb ran its own pipeline on the public reads, namely fastp trimming at Q25 and MiXCR clone calling, and kept in-frame beta chains. Each record represents a unique CDR3 protein, reported with the most common genes and DNA among its rows. This sample has a few hundred thousand distinct CDR3 sequences in its table, and approximately 10% of those were observed once. Together, the top ten hold approximately 11% of the sample. These data were also filed under a second study, of T cells expressing NK-cell markers. In that second paper, the authors write: TCR beta cDNA libraries were prepared using 5'RACE template switching, which introduced a universal primer site and unique molecular identifiers. In sorted CD3+CD56+NKG2C+, CD3+CD56+NKG2C- and CD3+CD56-NKG2C+ T-cell subsets from 7 or 8 donors, TCR beta-chain repertoires were profiled. Among the eight sequenced donors, seven were HCMV-seropositive and one was HCMV-seronegative. In several experiments an anti-gammadeltaTCR antibody was added to restrict sorting to alphabetaTCR-expressing T cells. For over five donors, the dominant CD3+CD56+NKG2C+ clonotypes were among the top 10 CD8+ clonotypes and accounted for about 1.0-7.0% of CD8+ T cells. Those dominant clonotypes were again the most abundant among CD3+CD56-NKG2C+ cells in a handful of donors, at about 28.3-65%. It remained unclear whether the expanded NKG2C-expressing T cell clones were specific for HCMV antigens. All eight donors whose samples were sequenced were randomly selected healthy volunteers, three of them men and five women. A commercial ELISA kit detecting HCMV-specific IgG in serum was used to determine HCMV serostatus. Peripheral blood mononuclear cells were isolated from blood by Ficoll density gradient centrifugation. For a handful of donors, unsorted PBMC were also used to sequence bulk peripheral blood T-cell repertoires. Synthesis of cDNA was primed from the TCR beta constant segment and was followed by two consecutive PCR amplification steps. Sequencing of the libraries produced 2 x 150 bp reads on Illumina HiSeq 2000/2500, MiSeq or NextSeq. MIGEC was used to demultiplex reads and group reads by UMI, and MiTCR was used to assemble and quantify clonotypes. Only TCR cDNA sequences supported by at least two reads were kept to exclude erroneous sequences. The tcR package was used for downstream repertoire analysis, and clonotypes were matched between fractions using CDR3 nucleotide sequence together with V segment. VDJmatch was used to annotate antigen specificity against VDJdb, with one amino acid substitution in CDR3 permitted.

The source material was PBMCs from blood, sampled on the day of vaccination. The receptor was derived from a man aged 50-60 years who received an inactivated influenza vaccine. Donor details come from another sample of the same person, matched by shared clones.

CDR3 region: CAWSADSGERVNEQFF. In nucleotide form, the sequence is TGTGCCTGGAGCGCAGACTCGGGAGAGCGCGTCAATGAGCAGTTCTTC. The sequence links TRBV30 to TRBJ2-1, and TRBD2 may be the D gene, going by 6 matching bases. V is clipped by 3 bases and J by 6 bases, and the sequence between their germline boundaries is 21 bases long. Taken from cysteine to phenylalanine, the CDR3 has 16 residues. Only the CDR3 region is kept as DNA, spanning 48 bases read in frame from base 1. CDR1 and CDR2 are drawn from the germline V gene (reference sequence): GTSNPN, SVGIG.